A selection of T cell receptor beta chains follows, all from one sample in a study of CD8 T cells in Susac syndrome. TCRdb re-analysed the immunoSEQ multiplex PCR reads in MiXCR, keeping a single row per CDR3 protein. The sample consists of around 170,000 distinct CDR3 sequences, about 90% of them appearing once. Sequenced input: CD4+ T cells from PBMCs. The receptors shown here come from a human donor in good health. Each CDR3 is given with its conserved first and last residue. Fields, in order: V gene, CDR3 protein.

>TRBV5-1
CASSLQNSQETQYF
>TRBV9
CASSAGREETQYF
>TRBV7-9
CASSLRQVEQYF
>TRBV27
CASSLSETSRLANEKLFF
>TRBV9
CASSARTGDYEQYF
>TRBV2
CASSGGDEQYF
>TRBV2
CASSLEGAAYEQYF
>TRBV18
CASSWQSNTEAFF
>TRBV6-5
CASSARDRDNQPQHF
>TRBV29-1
CSVEGGGGGANTEAFF
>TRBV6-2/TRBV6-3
CASTRQQNTGELFF
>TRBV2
CASRGLAGVGTQYF
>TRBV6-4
CASSDSNTQGSDTQYF
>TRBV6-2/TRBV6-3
CASRAGTGGNTEAFF
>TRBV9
CASSAKGQLRDALHF